This is a list of T cell receptor beta chains from one sample in a study of shared clonotypes between healthy human individuals. Clones were sequenced by immunoSEQ multiplex PCR, and TCRdb holds only the in-frame ones, with some missing. The repertoire has around 1,900,000 clones, roughly 93% of them found once; the top ten carry around 1.7%. Sequenced material: naive CD8+ T cells from PBMCs. Every receptor here comes from a man between 18 and 35 years old in good health. Some clones in this sample may be carry-over from other donors' samples. Both conserved end residues are part of each CDR3. Each record gives: J gene, V gene, clone size, D gene, CDR3 protein, CDR3 DNA. A D gene is named only where the DNA matches it firmly. Rows give clone size only sometimes, using once, few, many, or a class for an expanded clone.

j_gene: TRBJ1-2; v_gene: TRBV29-1; abundance: .; d_gene: .; CDR3aa: CSMAFSPPNYGYTF; CDR3nt: TGCAGCATGGCTTTCTCACCTCCTAACTATGGCTACACCTTC
j_gene: TRBJ1-4; v_gene: TRBV6-5; abundance: .; d_gene: TRBD1; CDR3aa: CASSFDRAGEKLFF; CDR3nt: TGTGCCAGCAGTTTTGACAGGGCTGGGGAAAAACTGTTTTTT
j_gene: TRBJ2-2; v_gene: TRBV9; abundance: .; d_gene: TRBD1; CDR3aa: CASSVSGTGPGELFF; CDR3nt: TGTGCCAGCAGCGTGTCTGGGACAGGTCCCGGGGAGCTGTTTTTT
j_gene: TRBJ2-3; v_gene: TRBV4-1; abundance: .; d_gene: .; CDR3aa: CASRNAVSSPDTQYF; CDR3nt: TGCGCCAGCAGGAATGCGGTTTCCAGCCCAGATACGCAGTATTTT
j_gene: TRBJ1-5; v_gene: TRBV19; abundance: few; d_gene: .; CDR3aa: CASSMSGHQPQHF; CDR3nt: TGTGCCAGTAGTATGTCAGGGCATCAGCCCCAGCATTTT
j_gene: TRBJ2-6; v_gene: TRBV19; abundance: .; d_gene: .; CDR3aa: CASNFRGSGANVLTF; CDR3nt: TGTGCCAGTAATTTTCGGGGATCTGGGGCCAACGTCCTGACTTTC
j_gene: TRBJ1-4; v_gene: TRBV5-1; abundance: .; d_gene: TRBD1; CDR3aa: CASSLKTYRDRSRDEKLFF; CDR3nt: TGCGCCAGCAGCTTAAAAACATACCGGGACAGGAGTAGGGATGAAAAACTGTTTTTT
j_gene: TRBJ1-1; v_gene: TRBV10-3; abundance: .; d_gene: .; CDR3aa: CAITEAALNTEAFF; CDR3nt: TGTGCCATCACCGAGGCGGCCCTGAACACTGAAGCTTTCTTT
j_gene: TRBJ2-5; v_gene: TRBV28; abundance: .; d_gene: .; CDR3aa: CASSFWARKETQYF; CDR3nt: TGTGCCAGCAGTTTTTGGGCGCGAAAAGAGACCCAGTACTTC
j_gene: TRBJ2-5; v_gene: TRBV11-2; abundance: .; d_gene: TRBD1; CDR3aa: CASTWFQGEETQYF; CDR3nt: TGTGCCAGCACTTGGTTCCAGGGGGAAGAGACCCAGTACTTC
j_gene: TRBJ2-2; v_gene: TRBV5-6; abundance: once; d_gene: TRBD2; CDR3aa: CASSFMLAGPTGELFF; CDR3nt: TGTGCCAGCAGCTTCATGCTAGCGGGACCCACCGGGGAGCTGTTTTTT
j_gene: TRBJ2-1; v_gene: TRBV30; abundance: .; d_gene: .; CDR3aa: CAWSGAVNEQFF; CDR3nt: TGTGCCTGGAGTGGTGCCGTGAATGAGCAGTTCTTC
j_gene: TRBJ2-3; v_gene: TRBV11-2; abundance: .; d_gene: .; CDR3aa: CASSLDGRRQDTQYF; CDR3nt: TGTGCCAGCAGCTTAGATGGTAGGCGGCAGGATACGCAGTATTTT
j_gene: TRBJ1-2; v_gene: TRBV15; abundance: .; d_gene: TRBD1; CDR3aa: CATSENRGTGDGYTF; CDR3nt: TGTGCCACCAGCGAAAACCGAGGGACAGGGGATGGCTACACCTTC
j_gene: TRBJ2-5; v_gene: TRBV7-9; abundance: .; d_gene: .; CDR3aa: CASSLGVRGLIETQYF; CDR3nt: TGTGCCAGCAGCTTAGGTGTAAGGGGGTTGATTGAGACCCAGTACTTC
j_gene: TRBJ2-7; v_gene: TRBV28; abundance: .; d_gene: .; CDR3aa: CASSFPGPTYEQYF; CDR3nt: TGTGCCAGCAGCTTCCCGGGGCCCACCTACGAGCAGTACTTC
j_gene: TRBJ1-2; v_gene: TRBV5-1; abundance: .; d_gene: TRBD1; CDR3aa: CASSARQGINGYTF; CDR3nt: TGCGCCAGCAGCGCGCGACAGGGGATTAATGGCTACACCTTC
j_gene: TRBJ2-2; v_gene: TRBV7-6; abundance: .; d_gene: TRBD2; CDR3aa: CASSLLGGRARDTGELFF; CDR3nt: TGTGCCAGCAGCTTGCTTGGCGGGAGGGCCCGAGACACCGGGGAGCTGTTTTTT
j_gene: TRBJ1-1; v_gene: TRBV7-8; abundance: few; d_gene: .; CDR3aa: CASSLSWVAEAFF; CDR3nt: TGTGCCAGCAGCTTATCGTGGGTGGCTGAAGCTTTCTTT
j_gene: TRBJ2-3; v_gene: TRBV7-9; abundance: .; d_gene: TRBD2; CDR3aa: CASSKLAGGVGDTQYF; CDR3nt: TGTGCCAGCAGCAAGCTAGCGGGTGGGGTGGGAGATACGCAGTATTTT
j_gene: TRBJ2-2; v_gene: TRBV7-3; abundance: once; d_gene: .; CDR3aa: CASSLSAGLPPLNTGELFF; CDR3nt: TGTGCCAGCAGCTTAAGCGCAGGGTTGCCTCCGTTAAACACCGGGGAGCTGTTTTTT
j_gene: TRBJ1-1; v_gene: TRBV13; abundance: .; d_gene: .; CDR3aa: CASSLGPRTEAFF; CDR3nt: TGTGCCAGCAGCTTAGGTCCCAGGACTGAAGCTTTCTTT
j_gene: TRBJ2-7; v_gene: TRBV27; abundance: .; d_gene: .; CDR3aa: CASSFSGAINEQYF; CDR3nt: TGTGCCAGCAGTTTTTCGGGCGCGATCAACGAGCAGTACTTC
j_gene: TRBJ1-4; v_gene: TRBV15; abundance: .; d_gene: .; CDR3aa: CATSRDYGGPNEKLFF; CDR3nt: TGTGCCACCAGCAGAGATTATGGCGGCCCTAATGAAAAACTGTTTTTT
j_gene: TRBJ2-7; v_gene: TRBV21-1; abundance: .; d_gene: .; CDR3aa: CASSKRPRLVAGGSYEQYF; CDR3nt: .
j_gene: TRBJ2-7; v_gene: TRBV9; abundance: .; d_gene: TRBD2; CDR3aa: CASSVDLAAYEQYF; CDR3nt: TGTGCCAGCAGCGTAGATCTAGCGGCCTACGAGCAGTACTTC
j_gene: TRBJ2-7; v_gene: TRBV9; abundance: .; d_gene: .; CDR3aa: CASSEDFLSSYEQYF; CDR3nt: TGTGCCAGCAGCGAGGACTTCTTAAGCTCCTACGAGCAGTACTTC
j_gene: TRBJ2-7; v_gene: TRBV5-8; abundance: .; d_gene: TRBD1; CDR3aa: CASRYRGRYEQYF; CDR3nt: TGTGCCAGCAGATACAGGGGACGGTACGAGCAGTACTTC
j_gene: TRBJ1-2; v_gene: TRBV4-1; abundance: .; d_gene: TRBD1; CDR3aa: CASSLEGQEHYGYTF; CDR3nt: TGCGCCAGCAGTCTAGAGGGACAGGAACACTATGGCTACACCTTC
j_gene: TRBJ2-1; v_gene: TRBV9; abundance: .; d_gene: TRBD2; CDR3aa: CASSLTSGSHEQFF; CDR3nt: TGTGCCAGCAGCCTAACTAGCGGGAGCCATGAGCAGTTCTTC
j_gene: TRBJ2-7; v_gene: TRBV6-5; abundance: .; d_gene: .; CDR3aa: CASSYSRARLAYEQYF; CDR3nt: TGTGCCAGCAGTTACTCACGGGCGAGGTTGGCTTACGAGCAGTACTTC
j_gene: TRBJ2-7; v_gene: TRBV6-4; abundance: .; d_gene: .; CDR3aa: CASSQTPGEYF; CDR3nt: TGTGCCAGCAGTCAGACCCCCGGAGAATACTTC
j_gene: TRBJ2-7; v_gene: TRBV7-8; abundance: few; d_gene: TRBD1; CDR3aa: CASSLGTGNGEQYF; CDR3nt: TGTGCCAGCAGCCTAGGGACAGGGAACGGCGAGCAGTACTTC
j_gene: TRBJ2-7; v_gene: TRBV6-1; abundance: .; d_gene: TRBD1; CDR3aa: CASSEGTGIEQYF; CDR3nt: TGTGCCAGCAGTGAAGGGACAGGTATTGAGCAGTACTTC
j_gene: TRBJ2-1; v_gene: TRBV28; abundance: .; d_gene: .; CDR3aa: CASSMASNNEQFF; CDR3nt: TGTGCCAGCAGTATGGCTTCTAACAATGAGCAGTTCTTC
j_gene: TRBJ2-7; v_gene: TRBV9; abundance: .; d_gene: .; CDR3aa: CASSVGLDEQYF; CDR3nt: TGTGCCAGCAGCGTAGGGCTAGACGAGCAGTACTTC
j_gene: TRBJ2-7; v_gene: TRBV11-3; abundance: .; d_gene: .; CDR3aa: CASSFAPGDYEQYF; CDR3nt: TGTGCCAGCAGCTTCGCTCCCGGGGACTACGAGCAGTACTTC
j_gene: TRBJ2-1; v_gene: TRBV28; abundance: .; d_gene: .; CDR3aa: CASSLRVDSYNEQFF; CDR3nt: TGTGCCAGCAGTTTACGCGTGGACTCCTACAATGAGCAGTTCTTC
j_gene: TRBJ1-5; v_gene: TRBV28; abundance: .; d_gene: .; CDR3aa: CASSFQEDQPQHF; CDR3nt: TGTGCCAGCAGTTTTCAAGAAGATCAGCCCCAGCATTTT
j_gene: TRBJ1-1; v_gene: TRBV9; abundance: .; d_gene: .; CDR3aa: CASSVAAASNTEAFF; CDR3nt: TGTGCCAGCAGCGTAGCGGCCGCGTCGAACACTGAAGCTTTCTTT
j_gene: TRBJ2-7; v_gene: TRBV4-1; abundance: .; d_gene: TRBD2; CDR3aa: CASSALAGPHEQYF; CDR3nt: TGCGCCAGCAGCGCACTAGCGGGGCCCCACGAGCAGTACTTC
j_gene: TRBJ2-5; v_gene: TRBV7-2; abundance: .; d_gene: TRBD1; CDR3aa: CASRSTGTAQGETQYF; CDR3nt: TGTGCCAGCCGTTCCACCGGGACAGCCCAGGGGGAGACCCAGTACTTC
j_gene: TRBJ2-7; v_gene: TRBV6-1; abundance: .; d_gene: TRBD2; CDR3aa: CASRTSYEQYF; CDR3nt: TGTGCCAGCAGGACTAGCTATGAGCAGTACTTC
j_gene: TRBJ2-5; v_gene: TRBV2; abundance: .; d_gene: .; CDR3aa: CASSEDGLGRETQYF; CDR3nt: TGTGCCAGCAGTGAAGACGGGTTGGGAAGGGAGACCCAGTACTTC
j_gene: TRBJ2-7; v_gene: TRBV19; abundance: .; d_gene: .; CDR3aa: CASSGRGSYEQYF; CDR3nt: TGTGCCAGTAGTGGCAGGGGATCCTACGAGCAGTACTTC
j_gene: TRBJ2-2; v_gene: TRBV11-3; abundance: .; d_gene: .; CDR3aa: CASSSRHSNTGELFF; CDR3nt: TGTGCCAGCAGCTCCAGACACTCGAACACCGGGGAGCTGTTTTTT
j_gene: TRBJ1-5; v_gene: TRBV19; abundance: .; d_gene: .; CDR3aa: CASSTGTGGPQHF; CDR3nt: TGTGCCAGTAGTACGGGTACGGGCGGGCCCCAGCATTTT
j_gene: TRBJ2-1; v_gene: TRBV4-1; abundance: .; d_gene: .; CDR3aa: CASSPRRDNEQFF; CDR3nt: TGCGCCAGCAGCCCGCGACGGGACAATGAGCAGTTCTTC
j_gene: TRBJ2-1; v_gene: TRBV10-3; abundance: .; d_gene: .; CDR3aa: CAISGARDFNEQFF; CDR3nt: TGTGCCATCAGTGGGGCTCGGGACTTTAATGAGCAGTTCTTC
j_gene: TRBJ1-5; v_gene: TRBV7-6; abundance: .; d_gene: TRBD1; CDR3aa: CASSLGTGFGNQPQHF; CDR3nt: TGTGCCAGCAGCTTAGGGACAGGGTTTGGCAATCAGCCCCAGCATTTT
j_gene: TRBJ2-1; v_gene: TRBV19; abundance: .; d_gene: TRBD2; CDR3aa: CASRQGRGRASPNEQFF; CDR3nt: TGTGCCAGTAGACAAGGACGCGGGAGGGCTAGTCCCAATGAGCAGTTCTTC
j_gene: TRBJ2-5; v_gene: TRBV5-4; abundance: .; d_gene: .; CDR3aa: CASSLRGLGSIQETQYF; CDR3nt: TGTGCCAGCAGCTTACGAGGTTTGGGTAGTATCCAAGAGACCCAGTACTTC
j_gene: TRBJ2-2; v_gene: TRBV5-1; abundance: once; d_gene: .; CDR3aa: CASSPDYSGGLSTGELFF; CDR3nt: TGCGCCAGCAGCCCGGACTATAGTGGCGGCCTTTCCACCGGGGAGCTGTTTTTT
j_gene: TRBJ1-2; v_gene: TRBV13; abundance: .; d_gene: .; CDR3aa: CASRSGGANYGYTF; CDR3nt: TGTGCCAGCAGATCAGGAGGGGCTAACTATGGCTACACCTTC
j_gene: TRBJ2-1; v_gene: TRBV27; abundance: .; d_gene: .; CDR3aa: CASSFFGEQFF; CDR3nt: TGTGCCAGCAGTTTCTTTGGTGAGCAGTTCTTC
j_gene: TRBJ1-2; v_gene: TRBV5-1; abundance: .; d_gene: .; CDR3aa: CASSLDSRVVGDGYTF; CDR3nt: TGCGCCAGCAGCTTGGACAGCAGGGTGGTTGGTGATGGCTACACCTTC
j_gene: TRBJ1-1; v_gene: TRBV7-8; abundance: .; d_gene: .; CDR3aa: CASSLYGGGRGNTEAFF; CDR3nt: TGTGCCAGCAGCTTATACGGCGGGGGGCGCGGGAACACTGAAGCTTTCTTT
j_gene: TRBJ1-1; v_gene: TRBV7-8; abundance: .; d_gene: TRBD1; CDR3aa: CASSLVIGGLTEAFF; CDR3nt: TGTGCCAGCAGCTTAGTGATAGGGGGCTTAACTGAAGCTTTCTTT
j_gene: TRBJ2-5; v_gene: TRBV27; abundance: .; d_gene: TRBD1; CDR3aa: CASSLFRGSYQETQYF; CDR3nt: TGTGCCAGCAGTTTATTCAGGGGGTCGTACCAAGAGACCCAGTACTTC
j_gene: TRBJ2-1; v_gene: TRBV19; abundance: .; d_gene: TRBD2; CDR3aa: CASSISGTLYNEQFF; CDR3nt: TGTGCCAGTAGTATTAGCGGGACTCTCTACAATGAGCAGTTCTTC